The T cell receptor (beta chain) under discussion was sequenced for a study of blood T cells in healthy people across ages. Findings of the study overall: Long-lived donors exceeded aged donors in naive CD4+ cells and diversity.

There are a few counts of this clonotype. Its antigen is still unknown. A second roughly 6 to 12 cycle PCR used barcoded and J-beta primers. TCRdb called the 5' RACE reads again in MiXCR, with one record for every CDR3 protein. The sample gives 650,000 to 800,000 distinct CDR3 sequences, over 40% of which show up once; around an eighth is in the top ten. Germline-derived CDR1 and CDR2 are DFQATT and SNEGSKA (reference sequence). The CDR3 spans 14 residues. Sequenced material: blood. The chain is built from TRBV20-1 and TRBJ2-4, with a tentative D call TRBD2 (6 bases). Near its end, the DNA agrees better with TRBJ2-7, so the J call may be wrong. This receptor was identified in a woman older than 75 in good health. Here the CDR3 reads CSAIKGGLTYEQYF. The DNA of the CDR3 is TGCAGTGCTATTAAGGGAGGCCTAACCTACGAGCAGTACTTC.